These 21 T cell receptor beta chains share one sample of origin, sequenced in a study of Ad26.COV2.S vaccination and SARS-CoV-2 variants. The repertoire was sequenced with immunoSEQ multiplex PCR; TCRdb's copy has only in-frame clones and lacks some. Among hundreds of thousands of clones, 83% were seen once, and the ten largest hold about 7.4%. Indicated treatment: 15 to 20 received Ad26.COV2.S at low or high dose, single or two shots; roughly 5 received placebo; per-sample allocation not given. Material that was analyzed had been drawn on day 63 after the first vaccine or placebo injection. Specimen: peripheral blood, collected in a trial of Ad26.COV2.S vaccine versus placebo. These receptors came from a person between 18 and 59 years old who received the Ad26.COV2.S COVID-19 vaccine or a placebo.

The chain combines TRBV6-1 with TRBJ2-7; D is unresolved. The V gene lost 2 bases and the J gene lost 0 bases, with 11 bases spanning the gap. Per the germline V gene, CDR1 is MNHNS and CDR2 is SASEGT. The CDR3 has 15 residues. The CDR3 region has the DNA TGTGCCAGCAGTGAATGGCAGGCGGCCTCCTACGAGCAGTACTTC. This gives the protein CASSEWQAASYEQYF.

The rearrangement joins TRBV7-6 to TRBJ2-5, with 9 bases aligning to TRBD2. The CDR3 runs to 15 residues. V trimming: 2 bases; J trimming: 5 bases; junction bases outside the gene matches: 6. CDR1 and CDR2 (germline): SGHVS, FNYEAQ. The CDR3 bases are TGTGCCAGCAGCTTATCAGCGGGAGGAGGGGAGACCCAGTACTTC. Protein: CASSLSAGGGETQYF. Full variable domain (rest looked up from reference TRBV7-6 and TRBJ2-5): GAGVSQSPRYKVTKRGQDVALRCDPISGHVSLYWYRQALGQGPEFLTYFNYEAQQDKSGLPNDRFSAERPEGSISTLTIQRTEQRDSAMYRCASSLSAGGGETQYFGPGTRLLVL.

The chain combines TRBV29-1 with TRBJ2-1; 15 bases agree with TRBD2. This CDR3 comprises 17 residues. CDR1 and CDR2 (germline): SQVTM, ANQGSEA. V lost 1 base and J lost 4; bases outside the gene matches: 5. CDR3 amino acids: CSVEGGLAGGVYNEQFF. CDR3 sequence (DNA): TGCAGCGTTGAAGGTGGACTAGCGGGGGGGGTTTACAATGAGCAGTTCTTC.

The chain recombines TRBV28 with TRBJ1-1; no firm D call. Germline V gives CDR1 MDHEN, CDR2 SYDVKM. Trimming cost V 2 bases and J 0 bases, with 7 bases left between them. CDR3 length: 14 amino acids. The DNA of the CDR3 is TGTGCCAGCAGTTTAAACAGCATGAACACTGAAGCTTTCTTT. This translates into CASSLNSMNTEAFF.

The chain combines TRBV7-9 with TRBJ2-1; D not resolved. CDR3 length equals 11 residues. Germline loops: CDR1 SEHNR, CDR2 FQNEAQ (reference sequence). Trimming left V 1 base short and J 9 bases short, with 4 bases between. CDR3 in amino acids: CASSLVVEQFF. In DNA form, the CDR3 reads TGTGCCAGCAGCTTAGTTGTTGAGCAGTTCTTC.

This clone appeared a few times. The rearrangement uses TRBV4-2 and TRBJ2-5; TRBD2 agrees at 8 bases. J was trimmed by 5 bases and V by 0 bases; bases with no gene match: 8. This CDR3 spans 16 amino acids. The V gene's germline CDR1 is LGHNA and CDR2 YNFKEQ. The CDR3, as DNA: TGTGCCAGCAGCCAAGATCAGGAATCGGGAGGGGAGACCCAGTACTTC. This gives the protein CASSQDQESGGETQYF.

The chain combines TRBV24-1 with TRBJ2-2, with TRBD1 as a possible D gene (6 bases). V was pared by 3 bases and J by 7 bases, with 14 bases between. The CDR3 has 15 residues. CDR1 KGHDR and CDR2 SFDVKD come from the germline V gene. The CDR3 here is CATSDRTDLGGELFF. Here the CDR3 DNA reads TGTGCCACCAGTGATAGGACAGACCTGGGCGGGGAGCTGTTTTTT.

This clone has a single count. This chain connects TRBV2 to TRBJ2-7; D is possibly TRBD1 (6 bases). This CDR3 is built from 13 residues. Trimming shortened V by 7 bases and J by 5 bases, and 15 bases separated the two germline ends. Germline values: CDR1 SNHLY, CDR2 FYNNEI. DNA of the CDR3: TGTGCCAGCACCTACACAGGGTTCAACGAGCAGTACTTC. It codes for CASTYTGFNEQYF. Variable domain in full (rest from reference TRBV2 and TRBJ2-7): EPEVTQTPSHQVTQMGQEVILRCVPISNHLYFYWYRQILGQKVEFLVSFYNNEISEKSEIFDDQFSVERPDGSNFTLKIRSTKLEDSAMYFCASTYTGFNEQYFGPGTRLTVT.

The chain joins TRBV6-5 to TRBJ2-1; D may be TRBD2 (6 bases). Germline CDR1 is MNHEY and CDR2 is SVGAGI. CDR3 length: 14 residues. With 6 bases removed from V and 1 base from J, the gap between germline ends came to 10 bases. CDR3 region: CASRGRGSYNEQFF. In DNA form, the CDR3 reads TGTGCCAGCAGAGGACGGGGGTCCTACAATGAGCAGTTCTTC.

V is TRBV29-1 and J is TRBJ2-1; 9 bases map to TRBD2. Unmatched junction bases numbered 11, after V lost 6 bases and J lost 5 bases. CDR3 length equals 15 residues. Per germline, CDR1 SQVTM and CDR2 ANQGSEA. Here the CDR3 DNA reads TGCAGCGTCCGTGGCATAGCGGGGGTTAACAATGAGCAGTTCTTC. This sequence encodes CSVRGIAGVNNEQFF.

The chain recombines TRBV10-3 with TRBJ2-7; no reliable D call. The germline gives CDR1 ENHRY, CDR2 SYGVKD. The V end was cut by 0 bases, the J end by 4 bases, with 10 bases between. The CDR3 runs to 14 residues. Written as DNA, the CDR3 is TGTGCCATCAGTGAGTCGATCAAGGCATACGAGCAGTACTTC. Encoded protein: CAISESIKAYEQYF.

The genes are TRBV6-5 and TRBJ2-7; 7 bases map to TRBD1. Germline CDR1 reads MNHEY; CDR2 reads SVGAGI. The CDR3 has 16 residues. V was clipped by 2 bases and J by 5 bases; unmatched bases: 12. For the CDR3, the DNA is TGTGCCAGCAGTTACACCCGAGCGACAGGGAACGACGAGCAGTACTTC. Protein: CASSYTRATGNDEQYF.

V is TRBV5-1 and J is TRBJ1-6, with 8 bases fitting TRBD1. There are 16 residues in the CDR3. CDR1 and CDR2 from the germline V gene are SGHRS and YFSETQ. V shed 0 bases and J 4 bases; nucleotides not matched to a gene: 3. CDR3 DNA sequence: TGCGCCAGCAGCTTGGCCGGGACAGGTTATAATTCACCCCTCCACTTT. This encodes CASSLAGTGYNSPLHF. The full variable domain, with the rest looked up from reference TRBV5-1 and TRBJ1-6, is KAGVTQTPRYLIKTRGQQVTLSCSPISGHRSVSWYQQTPGQGLQFLFEYFSETQRNKGNFPGRFSGRQFSNSRSEMNVSTLELGDSALYLCASSLAGTGYNSPLHFGNGTRLTVT.

The gene calls are TRBV6-6 and TRBJ2-5, with D possibly TRBD1 on 5 matching bases. Germline values: CDR1 MNHNY, CDR2 SVGAGI (reference sequence). This CDR3 is built from 14 residues. Trimming took off 2 bases at V and 1 base at J, with 8 bases between the two ends. CDR3 loop: CASSYRTSQETQYF. DNA of the CDR3: TGTGCCAGCAGTTACCGGACAAGCCAAGAGACCCAGTACTTC.

The V call is TRBV19, the J call TRBJ1-5; a possible D gene is TRBD1 (5 bases). Trimming pared 5 bases from V and 6 bases from J, leaving 20 bases between. In germline, CDR1 is LNHDA, CDR2 SQIVND (reference sequence). This CDR3 has 16 amino acids. The CDR3: CASSLPQGALGQPQHF. CDR3 DNA: TGTGCCAGTAGTCTCCCTCAGGGCGCCCTTGGTCAGCCCCAGCATTTT.

This chain joins TRBV4-3 and TRBJ1-4; D may be TRBD1 (5 bases). With 2 bases removed from V and 5 bases from J, the gap between germline ends came to 15 bases. This CDR3 region has 16 residues. Germline V gene data show CDR1 as LGHNA and CDR2 as YSLEER. This CDR3 is CASSQRTLGANEKLFF. In DNA, the CDR3 is TGCGCCAGCAGCCAACGCACCCTCGGGGCAAATGAAAAACTGTTTTTT.

The table lists this clone with a few counts. This chain connects TRBV10-3 to TRBJ1-4; unclear D gene. The ends were cut back, 2 bases at V and 2 bases at J, with 9 bases in the middle. This CDR3 is 15 amino acids long. Germline V gene data show CDR1 as ENHRY and CDR2 as SYGVKD. The CDR3 protein is CAISEEGGTNEKLFF. Written as DNA, the CDR3 is TGTGCCATCAGTGAGGAGGGAGGGACTAATGAAAAACTGTTTTTT.

This clone was observed a few times. V is TRBV28 and J is TRBJ1-5; D not resolved. Germline V lookup: CDR1 MDHEN, CDR2 SYDVKM. Trimming took off 7 bases at V and 4 bases at J, with 8 bases between the two ends. CDR3 size: 12 residues. This chain's CDR3 is CASKQNNQPQHF. CDR3 bases: TGTGCCAGCAAACAGAATAATCAGCCCCAGCATTTT.

The rearrangement links TRBV5-4 to TRBJ2-5; TRBD1 or TRBD2 may be the D gene (6 bases each). The V gene lost 4 bases and the J gene lost 2 bases, with 15 bases spanning the gap. The CDR3 totals 15 residues. From germline, CDR1 is SGHNT and CDR2 YYREEE (reference sequence). CDR3 sequence reads: CASSPTGGPQETQYF. In DNA form, the CDR3 reads TGTGCCAGCAGCCCCACTGGGGGGCCGCAAGAGACCCAGTACTTC.

In this sample, this clone turned up a few times. Other DNA sequences in this sample translate to the same CDR3. J is TRBJ1-2 and V is TRBV6-5; D possibly corresponds to TRBD1 (5 bases). V lost 5 bases and J 0 bases, leaving 7 bases between the germline ends. This CDR3 is 13 amino acids long. Germline V gene sequence: CDR1 MNHEY, CDR2 SVGAGI. The CDR3 protein is CASSQTANYGYTF. The DNA for the CDR3 is TGTGCCAGCAGTCAGACAGCTAACTATGGCTACACCTTC.

The chain couples TRBV7-2 to TRBJ2-1, with TRBD2 as a possible D gene (5 bases). The V gene lost 4 bases and the J gene lost 4 bases, with 8 bases spanning the gap. Looked up from germline, CDR1 is SGHTA and CDR2 is FQGNSA. The CDR3 covers 13 residues. The CDR3 is CASSSGSYNEQFF. The CDR3 DNA sequence: TGTGCCAGCAGCTCTGGGAGTTACAATGAGCAGTTCTTC.